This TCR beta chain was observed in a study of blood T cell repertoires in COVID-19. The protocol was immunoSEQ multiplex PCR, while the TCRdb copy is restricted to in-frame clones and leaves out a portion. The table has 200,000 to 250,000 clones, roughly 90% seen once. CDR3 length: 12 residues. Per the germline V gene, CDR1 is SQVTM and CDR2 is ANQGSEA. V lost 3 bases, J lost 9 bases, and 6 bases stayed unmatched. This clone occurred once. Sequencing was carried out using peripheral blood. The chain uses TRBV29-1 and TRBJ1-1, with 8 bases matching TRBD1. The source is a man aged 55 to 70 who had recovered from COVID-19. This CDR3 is CSVEAGGSQAFF. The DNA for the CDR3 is TGCAGCGTTGAGGCAGGGGGCTCTCAAGCTTTCTTT.